One and the same sample provided the 21 T cell receptor beta chains below, sequenced in a study of blood T cell repertoires in COVID-19 (dated by TCRdb to the early 2020s). Receptor libraries were prepared by the immunoSEQ multiplex PCR assay. The table was pulled from immuneACCESS by TCRdb, which kept in-frame rearrangements only. Such tables lose some clones; where checked, under half of the loss comes from unresolved V genes, and the rest has no known cause. Present in this sample are around 250,000 clones, less than 90% of which were seen just once. The ten largest clones represent 6.2% of the sample. Material for sequencing was peripheral blood. The receptor source for this set is a man aged 60-69 years with acute or convalescent COVID-19.

The chain employs TRBV5-1 and TRBJ2-6; TRBD1 is a possible D gene (5 bases). V lost 2 bases, J lost 0 bases, and 6 bases lay in between. The germline V gene encodes CDR1 SGHRS and CDR2 YFSETQ. This CDR3 has 15 amino acids. Here the CDR3 reads CASSLDSSGANVLTF. The CDR3 region has the DNA TGCGCCAGCAGCTTAGACAGCTCTGGGGCCAACGTCCTGACTTTC.

This sequence joins TRBV27 and TRBJ2-6; TRBD1 agrees at 7 bases. After removal of 1 base from V and 4 bases from J, the junction contained 7 bases not matched to a gene. Per germline, CDR1 MNHEY and CDR2 SMNVEV (reference sequence). There are 17 residues in the CDR3. CDR3 sequence reads: CASSLLGGAGGANVLTF. The CDR3 region has the DNA TGTGCCAGCAGTTTATTAGGGGGCGCAGGCGGGGCCAACGTCCTGACTTTC.

This rearrangement joins TRBV28 to TRBJ2-1; TRBD2 might be the D (6 bases). V lost 5 bases and J lost 12, with 20 bases in between. Looked up from germline, CDR1 is MDHEN and CDR2 is SYDVKM. There are 14 residues in the CDR3. The CDR3 DNA reads as TGTGCCAGCAGTGCTAGCGACTTAAATCGGGGGCAGTTCTTC. Residues: CASSASDLNRGQFF.

V usage is TRBV3-1 (or the pseudogene TRBV3-2) and J usage is TRBJ1-2; no clear D. CDR3 length equals 15 residues. The V and J ends lost 1 base and 4 bases respectively, with 13 bases between them. CDR1 and CDR2 (germline): LGHDT, YNNKEL (reference sequence). CDR3 nucleotide sequence: TGTGCCAGCAGCCAAGCAGCCAGGAAAACCTATGGCTACACCTTC. It is translated as CASSQAARKTYGYTF.

This clone occurred a few times. The chain has TRBV19 and TRBJ1-1; 7 nucleotides line up with TRBD1. Germline V gene data show CDR1 as LNHDA and CDR2 as SQIVND (reference sequence). J lost 4 bases, V lost 10 bases, and 9 bases had no gene match. The length of the CDR3 is 13 residues. The CDR3 protein is CAITGEGRTEAFF. The CDR3 DNA is TGTGCCATCACAGGGGAAGGTCGCACTGAAGCTTTCTTT.

The chain is built from TRBV19 and TRBJ2-7, with D unresolved. Germline loops: CDR1 LNHDA, CDR2 SQIVND (reference sequence). V was shortened by 3 bases and J by 0 bases, with 9 bases between the two germline ends. This CDR3 region has 14 residues. The CDR3: CASSMRFSSYEQYF. In DNA, the CDR3 is TGTGCCAGTAGTATGAGGTTCAGCTCCTACGAGCAGTACTTC.

The rearrangement uses TRBV5-1 and TRBJ2-7; 7 bases match TRBD1. The CDR3 contains 16 residues. J was trimmed by 1 base and V by 4 bases; bases with no gene match: 11. Per the germline V gene, CDR1 is SGHRS and CDR2 is YFSETQ. Here the CDR3 DNA reads TGCGCCAGCAGCGGGCCCGGGACAGACCCTTCCTACGAGCAGTACTTC. Translation: CASSGPGTDPSYEQYF.

The genes are TRBV2 and TRBJ1-1; no firm D call. V gave up 6 bases and J gave up 4 bases, with 9 bases separating them. This CDR3 has 12 amino acids. The germline V gene encodes CDR1 SNHLY and CDR2 FYNNEI. The CDR3 coding sequence is TGTGCCAGCAGGGAGGGTTCCACTGAAGCTTTCTTT. Amino acids: CASREGSTEAFF.

This clone was counted only a few times. The chain links TRBV6-2 or TRBV6-3 to TRBJ1-2; D is ambiguous. CDR1 MNHEY and CDR2 SVGEGT come from the germline V gene. Trimming pared 8 bases from V and 8 bases from J, leaving 12 bases between. This CDR3 contains 11 residues. The CDR3 nucleotides read TGTGCCAGCGGCCCCTCCCTCGGCTACACCTTC. Its translation: CASGPSLGYTF.

The CDR3 nucleotides are TGTGCCACCAGTGATTTGGCGACGGGTGGCTACACCTTC. This codes for CATSDLATGGYTF. The chain recombines TRBV24-1 with TRBJ1-2; D is uncertain. The germline V gene encodes CDR1 KGHDR and CDR2 SFDVKD. This CDR3 has 13 residues. V was cut by 0 bases and J by 7 bases, with 8 bases left in between.

The V gene is TRBV7-3, the J gene TRBJ2-3, with 8 nucleotides matching TRBD1. The V segment lost 4 bases and the J segment 3 bases; nucleotides outside the gene matches: 3. Germline V gives CDR1 SGHTA, CDR2 FQGTGA. CDR3 length equals 14 residues. CDR3: CASSSRTGTDTQYF. As DNA, the CDR3 is TGTGCCAGCAGCTCCCGGACAGGGACAGATACGCAGTATTTT.

This clone was observed once. The rearrangement links TRBV15 to TRBJ2-7; D remains ambiguous. There are 12 residues in the CDR3. V lost 0 bases and J lost 3, with 3 bases in between. Per germline, CDR1 LNHNV and CDR2 YYDKDF (reference sequence). Here the CDR3 DNA reads TGTGCCACCAGCAGAGATTACTACGAGCAGTACTTC. Translated: CATSRDYYEQYF.

This clone has more than one count but fewer than ten. The V gene is TRBV6-2 or TRBV6-3, the J gene TRBJ2-7, with TRBD1 matching over 8 bases. This CDR3 is built from 17 residues. Per the germline V gene, CDR1 is MNHEY and CDR2 is SVGEGT. V lost 6 bases and J lost 2; bases outside the gene matches: 15. CDR3 sequence (DNA): TGTGCCAGCAGCCTCCCCCAGACCGGGACAGGAACCTACGAGCAGTACTTC. It is translated as CASSLPQTGTGTYEQYF.

The gene calls are TRBV4-3 and TRBJ2-1; D is ambiguous. The length of the CDR3 is 14 residues. Germline CDR1 is LGHNA and CDR2 is YSLEER. Trimming removed 1 base at V and 3 bases at J, with 7 bases between. CDR3: CASSQGRLYNEQFF. In DNA form, the CDR3 reads TGCGCCAGCAGCCAAGGTCGACTCTACAATGAGCAGTTCTTC.

This sequence joins TRBV3-1 (or the pseudogene TRBV3-2) and TRBJ1-1, with TRBD1 as a possible D gene (6 bases). This CDR3 has 13 residues. V lost 4 bases, J lost 6 bases, and 12 bases lay in between. The germline CDR1 and CDR2 sequences are LGHDT and YNNKEL (reference sequence). CDR3 in DNA: TGTGCCAGCAGCCTCCAGGGGATTCCTGAAGCTTTCTTT. Its protein is CASSLQGIPEAFF.

J is TRBJ2-7 and V is TRBV27; 11 nucleotides align to TRBD2. The CDR3 is 19 amino acids. V shed 0 bases, J shed 3 bases, and the junction held 13 bases outside the gene matches. CDR1 is MNHEY, CDR2 SMNVEV, per germline (reference sequence). CDR3: CASSLSLAGANQGVYEQYF. The CDR3 DNA reads as TGTGCCAGCAGTTTATCACTAGCGGGAGCGAACCAAGGGGTCTACGAGCAGTACTTC.

This sequence joins TRBV5-1 and TRBJ1-1, with TRBD1 matching 7 bases. The CDR3 runs 14 residues. The germline gives CDR1 SGHRS, CDR2 YFSETQ. V lost 4 bases to trimming and J lost 5 bases; unmatched junction nucleotides: 8. This CDR3 reads CASSRTGEETEAFF. In DNA form, the CDR3 reads TGCGCCAGCAGCCGTACAGGGGAGGAGACTGAAGCTTTCTTT. The variable domain in full, completed from reference TRBV5-1 and TRBJ1-1, reads KAGVTQTPRYLIKTRGQQVTLSCSPISGHRSVSWYQQTPGQGLQFLFEYFSETQRNKGNFPGRFSGRQFSNSRSEMNVSTLELGDSALYLCASSRTGEETEAFFGQGTRLTVV.

In its sample, this clone was seen once. The V and J genes are TRBV15 and TRBJ2-1; possibly TRBD1 for D (6 bases). This CDR3 is 13 amino acids long. Trimming left V 4 bases short and J 2 bases short, with 6 bases between. Germline CDR1 reads LNHNV; CDR2 reads YYDKDF (reference sequence). Written as DNA, the CDR3 is TGTGCCACCAGCACAGGGGCCTACAATGAGCAGTTCTTC. Amino acid sequence: CATSTGAYNEQFF.

The CDR3 DNA reads as TGTGCCAGCAGCTTATTCGGGTCTGGTGAGACCCAGTACTTC. Translation: CASSLFGSGETQYF. The rearrangement joins TRBV7-3 to TRBJ2-5; D is undetermined. V was pared by 2 bases and J by 5 bases, with 12 bases between. The CDR3 consists of 14 residues. Germline V gene lookup returns CDR1 SGHTA and CDR2 FQGTGA. Variable domain in full (rest from reference TRBV7-3 and TRBJ2-5): GAGVSQTPSNKVTEKGKYVELRCDPISGHTALYWYRQSLGQGPEFLIYFQGTGAADDSGLPNDRFFAVRPEGSVSTLKIQRTERGDSAVYLCASSLFGSGETQYFGPGTRLLVL.

This clone was picked up a small number of times. This sample includes further DNA sequences coding for the same CDR3. The V call is TRBV7-2, the J call TRBJ2-7, with TRBD1 identical over 8 bases. V was pared by 4 bases and J by 4 bases, with 3 bases of the junction left unmatched. The CDR3 sequence is 13 residues long. In germline, CDR1 is SGHTA, CDR2 FQGNSA. CDR3 residues: CASSSGTGYEQYF. In DNA, the CDR3 is TGTGCCAGCAGCTCCGGGACAGGATACGAGCAGTACTTC.

V gene TRBV19 combines with J gene TRBJ2-7, with 9 bases fitting TRBD1. J gave up 4 bases and V 8 bases, and 3 bases lay outside the gene matches. The V gene's germline CDR1 is LNHDA and CDR2 SQIVND (reference sequence). The CDR3 totals 12 residues. The CDR3 loop is CASGQGRYEQYF. CDR3 DNA sequence: TGTGCCAGTGGACAGGGGAGATACGAGCAGTACTTC. Looking up the rest from reference TRBV19 and TRBJ2-7 gives the full variable domain: DGGITQSPKYLFRKEGQNVTLSCEQNLNHDAMYWYRQDPGQGLRLIYYSQIVNDFQKGDIAEGYSVSREKKESFPLTVTSAQKNPTAFYLCASGQGRYEQYFGPGTRLTVT.